These 10 T cell receptor beta chains share one sample of origin, sequenced in a study of shared clonotypes between healthy human individuals. Only in-frame clones appear in the TCRdb table, and some are missing; sequencing was by immunoSEQ multiplex PCR. The sample consists of hundreds of thousands of clones, about two thirds of them appearing once. The sequencing sample was made of memory CD4+ T cells sorted from blood. Subset noted: CD45RA-negative fraction. The receptors originated from a woman between 25 and 40 years old in good health.

This clone showed up many times. The junction differs from germline at one of its ends, possibly a read error. The J gene is TRBJ1-2, the V gene TRBV28, with D unresolved. CDR1 and CDR2 from the germline V gene are MDHEN and SYDVKM. The CDR3 loop spans 9 amino acids. CDR3 protein: CASGLGYTF. The CDR3 bases are TGTGCCAGCGGTTTGGGCTACACCTTC.

As concerns this clone: Other DNA variants within this sample encode the same CDR3. The chain links TRBV5-1 to TRBJ2-3; tentative D call: TRBD1 (5 bases). The V gene lost 0 bases and the J gene lost 1 base, with 6 bases spanning the gap. The CDR3 totals 14 residues. Germline values: CDR1 SGHRS, CDR2 YFSETQ. The CDR3 sequence is CASSLAQGTDTQYF. CDR3 DNA: TGCGCCAGCAGCTTGGCACAGGGCACAGATACGCAGTATTTT.

This clone was detected only a few times. The genes are TRBV7-8 and TRBJ1-4; D unresolved. CDR1 is SGHVS, CDR2 FQNEAQ, per germline. The CDR3 consists of 16 residues. V lost 5 bases, J lost 5 bases, and 18 bases lay in between. CDR3 in DNA: TGTGCCAGCAGCAAACGACCGCCCCTCCTGAATGAAAAACTGTTTTTT. It codes for CASSKRPPLLNEKLFF. Full variable domain (remainder filled in from reference TRBV7-8 and TRBJ1-4): GAGVSQSPRYKVAKRGQDVALRCDPISGHVSLFWYQQALGQGPEFLTYFQNEAQLDKSGLPSDRFFAERPEGSVSTLKIQRTQQEDSAVYLCASSKRPPLLNEKLFFGSGTQLSVL.

This clone was counted only a few times. V gene TRBV2 combines with J gene TRBJ1-1; D is ambiguous. The germline V gene encodes CDR1 SNHLY and CDR2 FYNNEI. The CDR3 is made up of 12 amino acids. V lost 6 bases and J 6 bases, leaving 11 bases between the germline ends. CDR3 coding DNA: TGTGCCAGCAGGGTTCTGGTCGCTGAAGCTTTCTTT. The encoded protein is CASRVLVAEAFF. Complete variable domain (other parts from reference TRBV2 and TRBJ1-1): EPEVTQTPSHQVTQMGQEVILRCVPISNHLYFYWYRQILGQKVEFLVSFYNNEISEKSEIFDDQFSVERPDGSNFTLKIRSTKLEDSAMYFCASRVLVAEAFFGQGTRLTVV.

The chain recombines TRBV2 with TRBJ1-1; TRBD1 is a possible D gene (5 bases). Germline V gives CDR1 SNHLY, CDR2 FYNNEI. Trimming pared 6 bases from V and 4 bases from J, leaving 12 bases between. The CDR3 spans 13 residues. The CDR3 spells CASRTDLGTEAFF. CDR3 sequence (DNA): TGTGCCAGCAGGACAGATTTGGGCACTGAAGCTTTCTTT.

Worth noting for this clone: The sample holds other DNA sequences that translate to the same CDR3. V and J are TRBV2 and TRBJ1-1, with a tentative D call TRBD1 (5 bases). Per the germline V gene, CDR1 is SNHLY and CDR2 is FYNNEI. The CDR3 has 13 residues. Trimming took 3 bases from V and 1 from J, leaving 6 bases between them. The CDR3 sequence: CASSEGRNTEAFF. In DNA form, the CDR3 reads TGTGCCAGCAGTGAGGGACGGAACACTGAAGCTTTCTTT.

The chain couples TRBV19 to TRBJ1-2; TRBD1 matches 8 bases. V dropped 6 bases and J dropped 1; count of bases not matched to a gene: 10. The CDR3 runs to 16 residues. Germline V gene lookup returns CDR1 LNHDA and CDR2 SQIVND (reference sequence). The CDR3 protein is CASSKPGTGNNYGYTF. The CDR3 DNA reads as TGTGCCAGTAGCAAACCCGGGACAGGAAATAACTATGGCTACACCTTC.

This clone was counted a few times. The chain couples TRBV11-2 to TRBJ2-7, with 7 bases that match TRBD1. CDR1 and CDR2 from the germline V gene are SGHAT and FQNNGV. With V trimmed by 5 bases and J by 3 bases, 7 bases remained unmatched. This CDR3 is built from 14 residues. Here the CDR3 DNA reads TGTGCCAGCAGCGCCCGGGACAGTTACTACGAGCAGTACTTC. As protein: CASSARDSYYEQYF.

This chain joins TRBV11-3 and TRBJ2-7, with TRBD2 as a possible D gene (6 bases). Germline CDR1 reads SGHNT; CDR2 reads YENEEA. Trimming shortened V by 5 bases and J by 6 bases, and 20 bases separated the two germline ends. The CDR3 sequence is 15 residues long. In nucleotides, the CDR3 is TGTGCCAGCAGCCTCGACCCGGGAGATTTGAGCGAGCAGTACTTC. It yields the protein CASSLDPGDLSEQYF.

The rearrangement links TRBV6-1 to TRBJ2-6, with 10 bases matching TRBD1. The CDR3 has 15 residues. The trim removed 6 bases at V and 2 bases at J, leaving 1 base unmatched. The germline V gene encodes CDR1 MNHNS and CDR2 SASEGT. CDR3 residues: CASRGQGTGANVLTF. The CDR3 DNA follows: TGTGCCAGCAGGGGACAGGGGACTGGGGCCAACGTCCTGACTTTC.